This is a list of T cell receptor beta chains from one sample in a study of beta chain features in type 1 diabetes. Libraries were prepared by immunoSEQ multiplex PCR; TCRdb keeps only in-frame clonotypes and omits some of them. The sample has 200,000 to 250,000 clones; over 9.5% are singletons. Material: naive CD4+ T cells from blood. The receptors derive from a woman aged 18-30 years in good health. Each CDR3 is given with its conserved first and last residue. Fields, in order: CDR3 DNA, CDR3 protein, D gene, J gene, V gene, clone size, CDR3 length. A D gene is named only where the DNA matches it firmly. Clone size appears in some rows only: once, few, many, or a class for an expanded clone.

cdr3_nt: TGTGCCACCAGCAGGACAGGCCGCAACACTGAAGCTTTCTTT
cdr3_aa: CATSRTGRNTEAFF
d_call: -
j_call: TRBJ1-1
v_call: TRBV15
clone_size: few
cdr3_length: 14

cdr3_nt: TGTGCCAGCAGCCCGACTAGCGGGAGTATGGAGCAGTTCTTC
cdr3_aa: CASSPTSGSMEQFF
d_call: TRBD2
j_call: TRBJ2-1
v_call: TRBV5-5
clone_size: few
cdr3_length: 14

cdr3_nt: TGCGCCAGCAGCCAACCCGACACCTTGAAGCGGGGCTACACCTTC
cdr3_aa: CASSQPDTLKRGYTF
d_call: -
j_call: TRBJ1-2
v_call: TRBV4-1
clone_size: many
cdr3_length: 15

cdr3_nt: TGTGCCAGCAGCCAAACAGGGGGGAGCAATCAGCCCCAGCATTTT
cdr3_aa: CASSQTGGSNQPQHF
d_call: TRBD1
j_call: TRBJ1-5
v_call: TRBV7-9
clone_size: few
cdr3_length: 15

cdr3_nt: TGTGCCAGCAGTGATAGGCGGGAGACCACCTACGAGCAGTACTTC
cdr3_aa: CASSDRRETTYEQYF
d_call: TRBD2
j_call: TRBJ2-7
v_call: TRBV2
clone_size: few
cdr3_length: 15

cdr3_nt: TGTGCCAGTAGTAACCGGGTAGGGGTGACTGGCGAGCAGTACTTC
cdr3_aa: CASSNRVGVTGEQYF
d_call: -
j_call: TRBJ2-7
v_call: TRBV19
clone_size: few
cdr3_length: 15

cdr3_nt: TGTGCCAGCAGCCTAGACAGGTCTGGGGCCAACGTCCTGACTTTC
cdr3_aa: CASSLDRSGANVLTF
d_call: -
j_call: TRBJ2-6
v_call: TRBV5-4
clone_size: few
cdr3_length: 15

cdr3_nt: TGTGCCAGCAGTGAAGCGGGTTTGGGGCGGGACGAGCAGTACTTC
cdr3_aa: CASSEAGLGRDEQYF
d_call: -
j_call: TRBJ2-7
v_call: TRBV6-1
clone_size: once
cdr3_length: 15

cdr3_nt: TGTGCCAGCTCACCAAAGGCAGGGGGAGGCACTGAAGCTTTCTTT
cdr3_aa: CASSPKAGGGTEAFF
d_call: TRBD1
j_call: TRBJ1-1
v_call: TRBV18
clone_size: few
cdr3_length: 15

cdr3_nt: TGTGCCAGCAGAGGGACAGTTACCGGGGAGCTGTTTTTT
cdr3_aa: CASRGTVTGELFF
d_call: TRBD1
j_call: TRBJ2-2
v_call: TRBV6-1
clone_size: -
cdr3_length: 13

cdr3_nt: TGTGCCAGCAGACTTCTACGCTCCTACGAGCAGTACTTC
cdr3_aa: CASRLLRSYEQYF
d_call: -
j_call: TRBJ2-7
v_call: TRBV11-2
clone_size: -
cdr3_length: 13

cdr3_nt: TGTGCCAGCAGTGAAAGGGCGATACAGGGGGTTTCTGGGGCCAACGTCCTGACTTTC
cdr3_aa: CASSERAIQGVSGANVLTF
d_call: TRBD1
j_call: TRBJ2-6
v_call: TRBV6-1
clone_size: -
cdr3_length: 19